This TCR beta chain is drawn from a study of T-cell memory formation after mild COVID-19. Study at large: TCR clusters were largely donor specific. Study findings and constraints: Prior to infection, memory already included some responding clones, suggesting cross-reactive memory joined.

Germline V gene data show CDR1 as SEHNR and CDR2 as FQNEAQ (reference sequence). The CDR3 spans 12 residues. Trimming stripped 4 bases from V and 6 bases from J, with 7 bases between. TCRdb independently ran MiXCR on the 5' RACE reads; one entry per CDR3 protein. The sample consists of about 560,000 distinct CDR3 sequences, 15% to 20% of them appearing once. Turning to this clonotype: The antigen is unknown.

The receptor was isolated from an adult woman who had mild COVID-19 (a few samples of this study predate the infection). Cell type and time point are not known. Sequencing used PBMCs or a T cell subset sorted from them (not recorded which). This chain connects TRBV7-9 to TRBJ1-5; maybe TRBD1 (5 bases). DNA for the CDR3: TGTGCCAGCAGCTGGGGCCCTCAGCCCCAGCATTTT. It specifies CASSWGPQPQHF.